The clone carrying this T cell receptor beta chain was observed once. The antigen is unknown. This sample was included in a study of cytomegalovirus exposure and HLA in healthy donors. Regarding the study as a whole: For presence/absence analyses, sequencing depth was assumed to be roughly uniform across donors.

In the PCR, 60 Vbeta and 13 Jbeta primers were used. Generated by immunoSEQ multiplex PCR, the TCRdb table keeps only in-frame clones and is missing some. The table records about 160,000 clones, around 84% of them present only once. CDR3 length: 15 residues. Germline V gene sequence: CDR1 SGDLS, CDR2 YYNGEE. With 4 bases removed from V and 3 bases from J, the gap between germline ends came to 14 bases. The TCR originated in a man between 18 and 29 years old in good health and CMV-seropositive. V and J are TRBV9 and TRBJ1-3; D perhaps matches TRBD1 (5 bases). Source material: PBMCs. CDR3 bases: TGTGCCAGCAGCTCGGGACTCTCCTTTGGAAACACCATATATTTT. Its protein is CASSSGLSFGNTIYF.